The sample holds a few counts of the clone carrying this T cell receptor (beta chain). Antigen specificity is unknown. Healthy Caucasians provided all donations. V dropped 4 bases and J dropped 5; count of bases not matched to a gene: 14. This CDR3 comprises 15 residues. Germline V lookup: CDR1 DFQATT, CDR2 SNEGSKA (reference sequence). One entry per CDR3 protein results from TCRdb running MiXCR on the 5' RACE reads. The table lists hundreds of thousands of distinct CDR3 sequences, around a sixth of them singletons. This sample is part of a study of identical twins. Notes on the study in general: Where beta out-of-frame sequences were concerned, excess twin sharing was weaker.

The sample was also reused in another study, on T cells expressing NK-cell markers. That report notes: One of eight sequenced donors was HCMV-seronegative; the other seven were seropositive. In five to seven donors, dominant CD3+CD56+NKG2C+ clonotypes ranked among the top 10 CD8+ clonotypes.

The V gene is TRBV20-1, the J gene TRBJ2-7; TRBD1 aligns across 7 bases. Sequencing was performed on PBMCs. The origin of this receptor is a woman aged 18-29 years in good health. For the CDR3, the DNA is TGCAGTGCTACCCACGCGGACAGGCGCAGCAACGAGCAGTACTTC. Residues: CSATHADRRSNEQYF.